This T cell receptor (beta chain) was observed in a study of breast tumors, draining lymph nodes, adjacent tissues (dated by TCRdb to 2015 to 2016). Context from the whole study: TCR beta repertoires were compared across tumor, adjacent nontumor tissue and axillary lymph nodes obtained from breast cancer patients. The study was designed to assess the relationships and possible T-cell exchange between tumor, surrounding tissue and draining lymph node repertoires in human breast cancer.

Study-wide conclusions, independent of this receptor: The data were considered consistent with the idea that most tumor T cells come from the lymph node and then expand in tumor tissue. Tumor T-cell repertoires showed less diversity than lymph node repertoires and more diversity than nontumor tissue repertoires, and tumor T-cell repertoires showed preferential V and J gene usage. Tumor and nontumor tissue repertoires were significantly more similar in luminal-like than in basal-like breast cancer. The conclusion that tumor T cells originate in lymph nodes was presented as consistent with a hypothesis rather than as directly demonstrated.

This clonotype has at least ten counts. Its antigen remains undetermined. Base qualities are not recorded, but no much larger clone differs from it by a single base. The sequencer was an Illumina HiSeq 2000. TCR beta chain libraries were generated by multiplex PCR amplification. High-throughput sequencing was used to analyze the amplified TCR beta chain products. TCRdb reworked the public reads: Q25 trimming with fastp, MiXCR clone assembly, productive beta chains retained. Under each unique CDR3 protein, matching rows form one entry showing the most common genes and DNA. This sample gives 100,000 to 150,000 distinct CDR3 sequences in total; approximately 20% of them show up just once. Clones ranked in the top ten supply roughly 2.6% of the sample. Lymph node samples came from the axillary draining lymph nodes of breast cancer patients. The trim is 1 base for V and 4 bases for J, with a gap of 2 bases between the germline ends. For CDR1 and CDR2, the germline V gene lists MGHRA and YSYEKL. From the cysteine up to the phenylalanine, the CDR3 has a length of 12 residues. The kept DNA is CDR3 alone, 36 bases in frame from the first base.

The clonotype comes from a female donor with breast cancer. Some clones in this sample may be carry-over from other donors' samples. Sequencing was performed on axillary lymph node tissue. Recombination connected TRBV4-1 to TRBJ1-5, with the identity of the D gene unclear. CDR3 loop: CASSQGNQPQHF. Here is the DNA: TGCGCCAGCAGCCAAGGGAATCAGCCCCAGCATTTT.